This passage covers 23 T cell receptor beta chains from one sample sequenced in a study of cytomegalovirus exposure and HLA in healthy donors. Vbeta (60) and Jbeta (13) primers were used in the PCR. The assay was immunoSEQ multiplex PCR, and TCRdb's table has in-frame clones only and misses some. The top ten hold 1.5% to 2% of the sample, which has 150,000 to 200,000 clones, around 84% seen once. The sequenced sample consisted of PBMCs. The receptors come from a woman aged 18-30 years in good health and CMV-seronegative.

The chain has TRBV27 and TRBJ2-1; D might be TRBD2 (5 bases). The CDR3 sequence is 12 residues long. Looked up from germline, CDR1 is MNHEY and CDR2 is SMNVEV (reference sequence). Trimming removed 5 bases from V and 8 bases from J, with 10 bases in between. CDR3 bases: TGTGCCAGCAGTCCCGGCGGGCATGAGCAGTTCTTC. Translating gives CASSPGGHEQFF.

The V gene is TRBV28, the J gene TRBJ2-2; D possibly corresponds to TRBD2 (6 bases). Germline CDR1 is MDHEN and CDR2 is SYDVKM. There are 15 residues in the CDR3. V was shortened by 0 bases and J by 4 bases, with 9 bases between the two germline ends. CDR3 amino acids: CASSLWRDGTGELFF. CDR3 nucleotide sequence: TGTGCCAGCAGTTTATGGCGGGATGGCACCGGGGAGCTGTTTTTT.

The chain links TRBV7-6 to TRBJ2-3; 9 nucleotides match TRBD1. V shed 5 bases and J 2 bases; nucleotides not matched to a gene: 8. Germline V gene sequence: CDR1 SGHVS, CDR2 FNYEAQ. The CDR3 covers 16 residues. CDR3 coding DNA: TGTGCCAGCAGCCACAGGGGGCGAAAGGTCACAGATACGCAGTATTTT. Translated: CASSHRGRKVTDTQYF.

This clone was picked up one time. The gene calls are TRBV5-8 and TRBJ1-6, with D uncertain. The germline V and J ends were trimmed by 6 bases and 10 bases, with 14 bases remaining between them. Germline-derived CDR1 and CDR2 are SGHTS and YDEGEE. The CDR3 totals 13 residues. In nucleotides, the CDR3 is TGTGCCAGCACCCCCGGACTCGAGTCACCCCTCCACTTT. It codes for CASTPGLESPLHF. Complete variable domain (other parts from reference TRBV5-8 and TRBJ1-6): EAGVTQSPTHLIKTRGQQATLRCSPISGHTSVYWYQQALGLGLQFLLWYDEGEERNRGNFPPRFSGRQFPNYSSELNVNALELEDSALYLCASTPGLESPLHFGNGTRLTVT.

This chain connects TRBV4-2 to TRBJ2-3; 7 nucleotides line up with TRBD2. J lost 5 bases, V lost 0 bases, and 11 bases had no gene match. The CDR3 is 17 residues long. Germline V CDR1 and CDR2: LGHNA, YNFKEQ. In nucleotides, the CDR3 is TGTGCCAGCAGCCAAGATGCGCGGGGGACTAAGGGAGATACGCAGTATTTT. It specifies CASSQDARGTKGDTQYF.

As regards this clone: Additional DNA sequences in this sample encode the identical CDR3. This chain links TRBV5-1 with TRBJ1-4; TRBD1 matches at 10 bases. Germline V gives CDR1 SGHRS, CDR2 YFSETQ. The CDR3 length is 13 residues. The junction had 6 bases not matched to a gene; V was cut back by 4 bases and J by 12 bases. In DNA, the CDR3 is TGCGCCAGCAGCGGAGACAGGGGGCGCGAACTGTTTTTT. This gives the protein CASSGDRGRELFF. The variable domain in full, with the rest retrieved from reference TRBV5-1 and TRBJ1-4, is KAGVTQTPRYLIKTRGQQVTLSCSPISGHRSVSWYQQTPGQGLQFLFEYFSETQRNKGNFPGRFSGRQFSNSRSEMNVSTLELGDSALYLCASSGDRGRELFFGSGTQLSVL.

The rearrangement links TRBV29-1 to TRBJ2-1; perhaps TRBD1 as D (6 bases). This CDR3 comprises 13 residues. V was clipped by 7 bases and J by 3 bases, with 13 bases between them. Germline loops: CDR1 SQVTM, CDR2 ANQGSEA. The CDR3 DNA reads as TGCAGCGCTGTGGGACAAAACTACAATGAGCAGTTCTTC. It codes for CSAVGQNYNEQFF.

J is TRBJ1-1 and V is TRBV4-1; the D is unclear. Germline V CDR1 and CDR2: MGHRA, YSYEKL. The CDR3 spans 15 residues. Trimming shortened V by 1 base and J by 3 bases, and 12 bases separated the two germline ends. CDR3 residues: CASSQVGRWDTEAFF. The CDR3 bases are TGCGCCAGCAGCCAAGTGGGCCGGTGGGACACTGAAGCTTTCTTT.

The chain employs TRBV6-5 and TRBJ1-1; D ambiguous. The germline V gene encodes CDR1 MNHEY and CDR2 SVGAGI. Deletions cut 7 bases from V and 6 bases from J, with 9 bases between. This CDR3 has 11 residues. CDR3 loop: CASTSSSEAFF. CDR3 DNA sequence: TGTGCCAGCACCTCCTCGTCTGAAGCTTTCTTT.

V usage is TRBV11-2 and J usage is TRBJ2-5, with a tentative D call TRBD1 (6 bases). This CDR3 spans 15 amino acids. The V end was cut by 1 base, the J end by 2 bases, with 11 bases between. Germline V lookup: CDR1 SGHAT, CDR2 FQNNGV. CDR3 nucleotides: TGTGCCAGCAGCTTAGCGGACAGAATGCAAGAGACCCAGTACTTC. Its protein product is CASSLADRMQETQYF.

The chain carries TRBV9 and TRBJ2-1; no firm D call. CDR1 SGDLS and CDR2 YYNGEE come from the germline V gene. V lost 2 bases to trimming and J lost 4 bases, with 7 bases between them. The CDR3 covers 13 residues. CDR3 amino acids: CASSVDLYNEQFF. Written as DNA, the CDR3 is TGTGCCAGCAGCGTCGACTTGTACAATGAGCAGTTCTTC.

This clone was detected only once. The rearrangement uses TRBV4-2 and TRBJ1-1; D unclear. The CDR3 is 15 amino acids. From germline, CDR1 is LGHNA and CDR2 YNFKEQ. V lost 1 base and J 0 bases, leaving 9 bases between the germline ends. In nucleotides, the CDR3 is TGTGCCAGCAGCCAAGTTGAGGTCGTGAACACTGAAGCTTTCTTT. This gives the protein CASSQVEVVNTEAFF.

The chain recombines TRBV5-1 with TRBJ2-2; D call uncertain. The germline V gene has CDR1 SGHRS and CDR2 YFSETQ. V was pared by 5 bases and J by 7 bases, with 12 bases between. The CDR3 totals 13 residues. CDR3 sequence (DNA): TGCGCCAGCAGTTCATGGAGCGACGGGGAGCTGTTTTTT. It translates to CASSSWSDGELFF.

The rearrangement links TRBV19 to TRBJ1-1, with D perhaps TRBD1 (6 bases). The germline V gene encodes CDR1 LNHDA and CDR2 SQIVND (reference sequence). Deletions cut 5 bases from V and 3 bases from J, with 10 bases between. This CDR3 contains 13 residues. The CDR3: CASSFTGYTEAFF. In DNA, the CDR3 is TGTGCCAGTAGTTTTACAGGGTACACTGAAGCTTTCTTT.

The V and J genes are TRBV6-6 and TRBJ2-5, with 9 bases aligning to TRBD2. CDR3 length equals 14 residues. The germline V gene encodes CDR1 MNHNY and CDR2 SVGAGI (reference sequence). Losses at the gene ends were 8 bases for V and 4 bases for J; bases not matched to a gene: 8. The CDR3 DNA is TGTGCCAGCCGGGCTAGCGGGATCGGAGAGACCCAGTACTTC. Translated: CASRASGIGETQYF.

The V and J genes are TRBV6-1 and TRBJ2-7, with a weak D call TRBD1 (5 bases). Germline V gives CDR1 MNHNS, CDR2 SASEGT. This CDR3 is 15 amino acids long. The germline V and J ends were trimmed by 1 base and 3 bases, with 13 bases remaining between them. As DNA, the CDR3 is TGTGCCAGCAGTGAAGGAAGCTGGGGCGGCTACGAGCAGTACTTC. It is translated as CASSEGSWGGYEQYF.

V gene TRBV7-2 combines with J gene TRBJ2-7; 8 nucleotides match TRBD2. This CDR3 spans 14 amino acids. Germline loops: CDR1 SGHTA, CDR2 FQGNSA. With 5 bases clipped from V and 1 base from J, the junction kept 4 bases outside the gene matches. The CDR3 DNA is TGTGCCAGCAGCGTACTAGCGGCGTCCTACGAGCAGTACTTC. Translated: CASSVLAASYEQYF.

This sequence joins TRBV19 and TRBJ1-1; D perhaps matches TRBD1 (5 bases). With 5 bases removed from V and 0 bases from J, the gap between germline ends came to 13 bases. The germline V gene has CDR1 LNHDA and CDR2 SQIVND (reference sequence). This CDR3 comprises 15 residues. The CDR3 region is CASSPAGLMNTEAFF. The CDR3 nucleotides read TGTGCCAGTAGTCCCGCGGGGCTAATGAACACTGAAGCTTTCTTT.

The CDR3 reads CAWMSGTPYNSPLHF. CDR3 sequence (DNA): TGTGCCTGGATGTCCGGGACACCCTATAATTCACCCCTCCACTTT. J is TRBJ1-6 and V is TRBV30; a possible D gene is TRBD1 (6 bases). Germline V gene sequence: CDR1 GTSNPN, CDR2 SVGIG (reference sequence). CDR3 length equals 15 residues. Trimming stripped 4 bases from V and 2 bases from J, with 12 bases between.

The V gene is TRBV19, the J gene TRBJ2-1; TRBD2 matches at 7 bases. The CDR3 covers 14 residues. The germline gives CDR1 LNHDA, CDR2 SQIVND (reference sequence). The J segment lost 8 bases and the V segment lost 7 bases, leaving 11 bases of the junction unmatched. The CDR3 region is CASNQAGLGDEQFF. CDR3 coding DNA: TGTGCCAGTAACCAAGCGGGATTGGGAGATGAGCAGTTCTTC.

The chain combines TRBV6-5 with TRBJ2-7; 7 bases map to TRBD1. The CDR3 extends over 15 amino acids. Germline CDR1 is MNHEY and CDR2 is SVGAGI. J was trimmed by 0 bases and V by 0 bases; bases with no gene match: 2. The DNA of the CDR3 is TGTGCCAGCAGTTACTCGGGACAGAACTCCTACGAGCAGTACTTC. This gives the protein CASSYSGQNSYEQYF.

V and J are TRBV27 and TRBJ1-6, with D perhaps TRBD1 (6 bases). Trimming cost V 3 bases and J 9 bases, with 9 bases left between them. This CDR3 has 13 residues. Germline CDR1 reads MNHEY; CDR2 reads SMNVEV (reference sequence). The CDR3 is CASSFGGASPLHF. In DNA, the CDR3 is TGTGCCAGCAGTTTCGGGGGGGCTTCACCCCTCCACTTT.

This sequence joins TRBV9 and TRBJ2-5; 9 bases line up with TRBD2. The CDR3 covers 16 residues. Germline V gives CDR1 SGDLS, CDR2 YYNGEE. Losses at the gene ends were 6 bases for V and 5 bases for J; bases not matched to a gene: 14. The CDR3 protein is CASTGGAGGPGETQYF. The CDR3 nucleotides are TGTGCCAGCACCGGTGGTGCGGGAGGGCCGGGGGAGACCCAGTACTTC.